The 20 T cell receptor beta chains reported below all come from one sample, sequenced in a study of CD8 T cells in ankylosing spondylitis. Broader study findings: In ankylosing spondylitis blood, a motif of several highly homologous TCR beta variants appeared characteristic.

From the 5' RACE reads, TCRdb called clonotypes with MiXCR, one entry per CDR3 protein. The sample has 700,000 to 850,000 distinct CDR3 sequences; 10% to 15% are singletons. The antigens for these receptors are not known. Sequencing was done on a sample of blood, either unsorted or a sorted T cell fraction (not recorded which). The source of these receptors is a male donor with ankylosing spondylitis.

The genes are TRBV20-1 and TRBJ2-7; D may be TRBD1 or TRBD2 (6 bases each). The V gene's germline CDR1 is DFQATT and CDR2 SNEGSKA (reference sequence). Trimming took off 6 bases at V and 6 bases at J, with 27 bases between the two ends. The CDR3 consists of 16 residues. The CDR3 region is CSASTPGDTWAREQYF. Here the CDR3 DNA reads TGCAGTGCCTCAACACCGGGGGACACCTGGGCTCGCGAGCAGTACTTC.

This clonotype has a count of ten or more. The chain couples TRBV7-2 to TRBJ2-1; 14 bases are shared with TRBD2. The length of the CDR3 is 16 residues. V lost 5 bases, J lost 4 bases, and 4 bases stayed unmatched. Germline values: CDR1 SGHTA, CDR2 FQGNSA. In DNA, the CDR3 is TGTGCCAGCAGCGCACGACTAGCGGGAGGGTACAATGAGCAGTTCTTC. It is translated as CASSARLAGGYNEQFF.

The chain is built from TRBV11-2 and TRBJ1-2; D ambiguous. The CDR3 extends over 15 amino acids. V lost 0 bases, J lost 4 bases, and 12 bases lay in between. Germline CDR1 reads SGHAT; CDR2 reads FQNNGV. In DNA, the CDR3 is TGTGCCAGCAGCTTAGATTTATGGACCTCCTATGGCTACACCTTC. Protein product: CASSLDLWTSYGYTF.

The chain recombines TRBV20-1 with TRBJ2-1; perhaps D is TRBD1 or TRBD2 (6 bases each). V lost 3 bases and J 2 bases, leaving 8 bases between the germline ends. The CDR3 spans 13 residues. Per germline, CDR1 DFQATT and CDR2 SNEGSKA (reference sequence). The CDR3, as DNA: TGCAGTGCTAGGCGGGACACCTACAATGAGCAGTTCTTC. Its protein product is CSARRDTYNEQFF.

This clonotype was counted a few times. The chain carries TRBV7-9 and TRBJ1-6; 7 bases line up with TRBD1. The CDR3 sequence is 14 residues long. CDR1 SEHNR and CDR2 FQNEAQ come from the germline V gene (reference sequence). The V segment lost 5 bases and the J segment 5 bases; nucleotides outside the gene matches: 3. The CDR3 is CASSGGQNNSPLHF. For the CDR3, the DNA is TGTGCCAGCAGCGGGGGACAGAATAATTCACCCCTCCACTTT.

About this clonotype itself: One end of the junction is discordant with germline, which a read error may explain. CDR3 sequence: CASSGGPLSYEQCF. The CDR3 nucleotides read TGTGCCAGCAGCGGCGGACCCCTCTCCTACGAGCAGTGCTTC. The rearrangement uses TRBV5-6 and TRBJ2-7; no definite D call. Germline loops: CDR1 SGHDT, CDR2 YYEEEE. The length of the CDR3 is 14 residues.

In this sample, this clonotype turned up a few times. This chain links TRBV5-1 with TRBJ1-1; D is perhaps TRBD1 (6 bases). CDR1 is SGHRS, CDR2 YFSETQ, per germline. CDR3 length: 14 residues. The V gene lost 3 bases and the J gene lost 10 bases, with 19 bases spanning the gap. CDR3 amino acids: CASSSATPQGAAFF. The CDR3 nucleotides read TGCGCCAGCAGCTCCGCAACACCACAGGGTGCAGCTTTCTTT. Looking up the rest from reference TRBV5-1 and TRBJ1-1 gives the full variable domain: KAGVTQTPRYLIKTRGQQVTLSCSPISGHRSVSWYQQTPGQGLQFLFEYFSETQRNKGNFPGRFSGRQFSNSRSEMNVSTLELGDSALYLCASSSATPQGAAFFGQGTRLTVV.

The J gene is TRBJ1-6, the V gene TRBV21-1. TRBV21-1 is deemed a pseudogene. The CDR3 covers 15 residues. CDR3 sequence reads: CASSNVISYNSPLHF. The CDR3 DNA reads TGTGCCAGCAGCAATGTCATCTCCTATAATTCACCCCTCCACTTT.

This clonotype was recorded a few times. The chain uses TRBV20-1 and TRBJ2-2, with D hard to call. V was cut by 2 bases and J by 5 bases, with 15 bases left in between. The CDR3 length is 15 residues. Germline V gives CDR1 DFQATT, CDR2 SNEGSKA (reference sequence). The CDR3, as DNA: TGCAGTGCTAGACCACCTGGCATGTGGACCGGGGAGCTGTTTTTT. It translates to CSARPPGMWTGELFF.

This clonotype was seen a handful of times. The chain recombines TRBV28 with TRBJ2-7; 8 nucleotides agree with TRBD1. V trimming: 5 bases; J trimming: 3 bases; junction bases outside the gene matches: 9. Germline values: CDR1 MDHEN, CDR2 SYDVKM. CDR3 length: 15 residues. The CDR3 loop is CASSDRDRSFYEQYF. The CDR3 DNA reads TGTGCCAGCAGTGACCGGGACAGGAGCTTCTACGAGCAGTACTTC.

This clonotype was counted only a few times. One base away lies a much larger clone, so this may be a sequencing read error. This chain joins TRBV5-1 and TRBJ2-3; D might be TRBD1 (5 bases). Germline CDR1 and CDR2: SGHRS and YFSETQ. The CDR3 runs to 12 residues. CDR3 DNA: TGCGCCAGCAGCTTGGTAGGGGATACGCAGTGTTTT. Its translation is CASSLVGDTQCF. The complete variable domain, with remaining parts taken from reference TRBV5-1 and TRBJ2-3, reads KAGVTQTPRYLIKTRGQQVTLSCSPISGHRSVSWYQQTPGQGLQFLFEYFSETQRNKGNFPGRFSGRQFSNSRSEMNVSTLELGDSALYLCASSLVGDTQCFGPGTRLTVL.

The V and J genes are TRBV5-6 and TRBJ2-7; no reliable D call. The CDR3 is 14 amino acids. From germline, CDR1 is SGHDT and CDR2 YYEEEE. V shed 2 bases and J shed 2 bases, with 11 bases lying between them. The CDR3 reads CASSLGRSPYEQYF. CDR3 coding DNA: TGTGCCAGCAGCTTAGGGCGGAGCCCCTACGAGCAGTACTTC.

This clonotype was recorded many times. J is TRBJ2-7 and V is TRBV6-5, with 11 bases identical to TRBD1. The CDR3 is made up of 12 amino acids. Trimming at V came to 5 bases and at J to 9 bases, leaving 3 bases not matched to a gene. Germline-derived CDR1 and CDR2 are MNHEY and SVGAGI. The CDR3 is CASSRTGGLQYF. CDR3 nucleotides: TGTGCCAGCAGTCGGACAGGGGGCTTGCAGTACTTC.

V gene TRBV7-2 combines with J gene TRBJ2-3, with 7 bases identical to TRBD2. Unmatched junction bases numbered 6, after V lost 6 bases and J lost 3 bases. This CDR3 spans 14 amino acids. Germline V gene data show CDR1 as SGHTA and CDR2 as FQGNSA. The CDR3 region has the DNA TGTGCCAGCAGACCGGGGAGGGGAACAGATACGCAGTATTTT. Translated, it gives CASRPGRGTDTQYF.

This clonotype was seen only a few times. DNA of the CDR3: TGCGCCAGCAGCCCCGCCCCGTGGGCTAATGAAAAACTGTTTTTT. This codes for CASSPAPWANEKLFF. This chain connects TRBV4-3 to TRBJ1-4, with unresolved D. The CDR3 is 15 amino acids. V was cut by 4 bases and J by 3 bases, with 12 bases left in between. In germline, CDR1 is LGHNA, CDR2 YSLEER.

This chain connects TRBV29-1 to TRBJ1-2; 8 positions agree with TRBD1. Germline CDR1 SQVTM, CDR2 ANQGSEA. The CDR3 consists of 13 residues. J gave up 4 bases and V 4 bases, and 5 bases lay outside the gene matches. CDR3 nucleotides: TGCAGCGTTGGGGACAGGAGGGGCTATGGCTACACCTTC. This gives the protein CSVGDRRGYGYTF.

The rearrangement uses TRBV7-3 and TRBJ2-1; TRBD1 matches 7 bases. Germline V CDR1 and CDR2: SGHTA, FQGTGA. V was clipped by 5 bases and J by 6 bases; unmatched bases: 4. This CDR3 is 13 amino acids long. The CDR3 DNA reads TGTGCCAGCAGCCCTGGGACAGTCAATGAGCAGTTCTTC. Its protein product is CASSPGTVNEQFF.

This clonotype was detected only a few times. The chain has TRBV29-1 and TRBJ2-7; D remains ambiguous. The ends were cut back, 4 bases at V and 1 base at J, with 5 bases in the middle. The CDR3 loop spans 11 amino acids. Germline loops: CDR1 SQVTM, CDR2 ANQGSEA. The CDR3 DNA is TGCAGCGTTGCCATGTCCTACGAGCAGTACTTC. Encoded protein: CSVAMSYEQYF.

The table lists this clonotype with a few counts. This chain links TRBV20-1 with TRBJ1-1; D possibly corresponds to TRBD1 (6 bases). Trimming pared 5 bases from V and 5 bases from J, leaving 15 bases between. Germline V CDR1 and CDR2: DFQATT, SNEGSKA (reference sequence). The CDR3 has 13 amino acids. CDR3 loop: CSAGGQFGTEAFF. The CDR3 region has the DNA TGCAGTGCTGGAGGACAGTTTGGGACTGAAGCTTTCTTT.

This clonotype occurred a few times. V gene TRBV7-2 combines with J gene TRBJ2-1; D is uncertain. The CDR3 is 17 amino acids. V was cut by 2 bases and J by 0 bases, with 14 bases left in between. CDR1 SGHTA and CDR2 FQGNSA come from the germline V gene. CDR3: CASSLTLAHSSYNEQFF. DNA for the CDR3: TGTGCCAGCAGCTTAACTCTTGCTCATAGCTCCTACAATGAGCAGTTCTTC.